These 28 T cell receptor beta chains share one sample of origin, sequenced in a study of radiation and T cells in renal cell carcinoma. Stated time point: blood 4 weeks post-SBRT, at nephrectomy. This sample's treatment: 15 Gy SBRT to primary tumor, nephrectomy 4 weeks later. TCRdb's copy holds only in-frame clones and misses some; the assay was immunoSEQ multiplex PCR. The repertoire consists of about 100,000 clones, with around 80% occurring once and the leading ten covering more than 7%. The material was blood, obtained from a patient whose treatment included radiotherapy and nephrectomy. The receptors stem from a man in his 60s with renal cell carcinoma.

The rearrangement links TRBV6-5 to TRBJ1-2; the D is unclear. Trimming left V 7 bases short and J 6 bases short, with 15 bases between. CDR3 length: 13 amino acids. Germline assignment: CDR1 MNHEY and CDR2 SVGAGI. This CDR3 is CASNSRRSHGYTF. CDR3 bases: TGTGCCAGCAACTCCAGAAGGAGCCATGGCTACACCTTC.

The V and J genes are TRBV5-8 and TRBJ1-2; TRBD1 matches 7 bases. Germline V CDR1 and CDR2: SGHTS, YDEGEE. J gave up 8 bases and V 4 bases, and 8 bases lay outside the gene matches. CDR3 length: 13 residues. As DNA, the CDR3 is TGTGCCAGCAGCCCAACAGGGGCGCGAGGCTACACCTTC. The encoded protein is CASSPTGARGYTF.

The V gene is TRBV6-5, the J gene TRBJ2-7; D perhaps matches TRBD1 (5 bases). The CDR3 length is 13 residues. Deletions cut 6 bases from V and 2 bases from J, with 11 bases between. The germline gives CDR1 MNHEY, CDR2 SVGAGI. CDR3 in DNA: TGTGCCAGCAGCCGGACAAATGCCTACGAGCAGTACTTC. Translating gives CASSRTNAYEQYF.

V and J are TRBV6-1 and TRBJ1-1; tentative D call: TRBD1 (6 bases). V was cut by 10 bases and J by 5 bases, with 14 bases left in between. The CDR3 length is 12 residues. Germline V gives CDR1 MNHNS, CDR2 SASEGT. CDR3 loop: CATNQGRTEAFF. The CDR3 DNA reads TGTGCCACCAACCAGGGGAGGACTGAAGCTTTCTTT.

The chain carries TRBV28 and TRBJ2-2; 7 bases are shared with TRBD1. Germline CDR1 is MDHEN and CDR2 is SYDVKM. This CDR3 contains 15 residues. V trimming: 2 bases; J trimming: 6 bases; junction bases outside the gene matches: 6. CDR3 residues: CASSLSRGPAGELFF. In DNA form, the CDR3 reads TGTGCCAGCAGTTTAAGTAGGGGGCCGGCCGGGGAGCTGTTTTTT.

This chain joins TRBV2 and TRBJ1-5; possibly TRBD1 for D (5 bases). Germline-derived CDR1 and CDR2 are SNHLY and FYNNEI. The CDR3 is 13 amino acids. The V and J ends lost 7 bases and 5 bases respectively, with 12 bases between them. DNA of the CDR3: TGTGCCAGCAAAACAGGCCTCTATCAGCCCCAGCATTTT. The encoded protein is CASKTGLYQPQHF.

This chain links TRBV7-2 with TRBJ2-7; D unresolved. The length of the CDR3 is 13 residues. The germline V gene encodes CDR1 SGHTA and CDR2 FQGNSA. Trimming shortened V by 3 bases and J by 2 bases, and 8 bases separated the two germline ends. The CDR3 DNA follows: TGTGCCAGCAGCTTTTCAACCGCCTACGAGCAGTACTTC. Protein product: CASSFSTAYEQYF.

This clone was observed once. V gene TRBV15 combines with J gene TRBJ2-2; a possible D gene is TRBD1 (6 bases). Germline V gene data show CDR1 as LNHNV and CDR2 as YYDKDF (reference sequence). Trimming took 4 bases from V and 4 from J, leaving 13 bases between them. This CDR3 contains 15 residues. CDR3 DNA: TGTGCCACCAGCATCGGAGGCAGGGGCACCGGGGAGCTGTTTTTT. Its protein product is CATSIGGRGTGELFF.

The V gene is TRBV18, the J gene TRBJ1-2; D remains ambiguous. The CDR3 spans 16 residues. CDR1 is KGHSH, CDR2 LQKENI, per germline. V lost 4 bases and J lost 4, with 19 bases in between. CDR3 in DNA: TGTGCCAGCTCACAAGGAGCGGAAATGTTGGGCTATGGCTACACCTTC. Its protein is CASSQGAEMLGYGYTF. The whole variable domain, filled in from reference TRBV18 and TRBJ1-2, reads NAGVMQNPRHLVRRRGQEARLRCSPMKGHSHVYWYRQLPEEGLKFMVYLQKENIIDESGMPKERFSAEFPKEGPSILRIQQVVRGDSAAYFCASSQGAEMLGYGYTFGSGTRLTVV.

V is TRBV6-5 and J is TRBJ1-5; D might be TRBD1 (5 bases). The V end lost 5 bases, the J end lost 0 bases, and 11 bases lay between the germline ends. The CDR3 length is 15 residues. Germline CDR1 reads MNHEY; CDR2 reads SVGAGI. The CDR3 here is CASSPGAYSNQPQHF. CDR3 in DNA: TGTGCCAGCAGTCCTGGGGCCTATAGCAATCAGCCCCAGCATTTT.

V usage is TRBV18 and J usage is TRBJ2-7; D unresolved. V lost 3 bases and J lost 3, with 12 bases in between. In germline, CDR1 is KGHSH, CDR2 LQKENI. This CDR3 has 14 residues. The CDR3 DNA reads TGTGCCAGCTCACCTACCCGCGTGAACTACGAGCAGTACTTC. Its protein is CASSPTRVNYEQYF.

The chain employs TRBV28 and TRBJ1-1; D unresolved. V lost 8 bases and J 0 bases, leaving 10 bases between the germline ends. This CDR3 is built from 13 residues. The germline gives CDR1 MDHEN, CDR2 SYDVKM. The CDR3 DNA sequence: TGTGCCAGCGTCACGGATTTGAACACTGAAGCTTTCTTT. As protein: CASVTDLNTEAFF. Looking up the rest from reference TRBV28 and TRBJ1-1 gives the full variable domain: DVKVTQSSRYLVKRTGEKVFLECVQDMDHENMFWYRQDPGLGLRLIYFSYDVKMKEKGDIPEGYSVSREKKERFSLILESASTNQTSMYLCASVTDLNTEAFFGQGTRLTVV.

The chain carries TRBV10-3 and TRBJ2-7; no clear D gene. V lost 2 bases to trimming and J lost 5 bases, with 16 bases between them. This CDR3 has 15 residues. Looked up from germline, CDR1 is ENHRY and CDR2 is SYGVKD. CDR3 sequence reads: CAISEGVPVGNEQYF. CDR3 coding DNA: TGTGCCATCAGTGAGGGTGTCCCTGTAGGGAACGAGCAGTACTTC.

The chain uses TRBV5-1 and TRBJ2-1; the match to TRBD2 covers 9 bases. This CDR3 has 17 residues. Germline V gene data show CDR1 as SGHRS and CDR2 as YFSETQ. J was trimmed by 5 bases and V by 4 bases; bases with no gene match: 13. The CDR3 is CASSPPGAGGFDNEQFF. DNA for the CDR3: TGCGCCAGCAGCCCCCCAGGGGCGGGAGGGTTTGACAATGAGCAGTTCTTC.

J is TRBJ2-3 and V is TRBV5-1, with TRBD2 matching over 12 bases. The V segment lost 0 bases and the J segment 4 bases; nucleotides outside the gene matches: 3. The germline V gene has CDR1 SGHRS and CDR2 YFSETQ. The CDR3 has 16 amino acids. The CDR3 spells CASSLARLAGADTQYF. The CDR3 nucleotides read TGCGCCAGCAGCTTGGCCCGACTAGCGGGAGCAGATACGCAGTATTTT.

This chain joins TRBV7-2 and TRBJ1-4, with D tentatively TRBD1 (6 bases). Trimming shortened V by 4 bases and J by 5 bases, and 11 bases separated the two germline ends. CDR1 and CDR2 from the germline V gene are SGHTA and FQGNSA. The CDR3 covers 14 residues. CDR3 DNA sequence: TGTGCCAGCAGCTACACAGGGTTAAATGAAAAACTGTTTTTT. It specifies CASSYTGLNEKLFF.

The chain is built from TRBV4-2 and TRBJ1-2; 8 bases fit TRBD1. The trim removed 1 base at V and 2 bases at J, leaving 3 bases unmatched. CDR1 is LGHNA and CDR2 is YNFKEQ in the germline V gene. The CDR3 is 15 residues long. This chain's CDR3 is CASSQATGGNYGYTF. The CDR3 DNA follows: TGTGCCAGCAGCCAAGCTACAGGGGGGAACTATGGCTACACCTTC.

The chain links TRBV6-5 to TRBJ2-1; perhaps TRBD1 as D (7 bases). This CDR3 comprises 12 residues. CDR1 MNHEY and CDR2 SVGAGI come from the germline V gene. V lost 4 bases, J lost 12 bases, and 13 bases lay in between. The CDR3 is CASSFQGGGQFF. CDR3 bases: TGTGCCAGCAGTTTCCAGGGGGGCGGGCAGTTCTTC.

Regarding this clone: At one boundary the junction diverges from the germline segment, which might be a read error. The chain carries TRBV28 and TRBJ2-7, with 8 positions matching TRBD1. The CDR3 totals 14 residues. CDR1 MDHEN and CDR2 SYDVKM come from the germline V gene. The CDR3: CASSLIGTGPRSDF. The CDR3 DNA sequence: TGTGCCAGCAGTTTAATAGGGACAGGACCGCGTTCGGACTTC.

The rearrangement joins TRBV25-1 to TRBJ2-7; the D gene is possibly TRBD2 (7 bases). This CDR3 has 15 residues. The germline gives CDR1 MGHDK, CDR2 SYGVNS. Trimming stripped 0 bases from V and 5 bases from J, with 14 bases between. The CDR3 loop reads CASSEYMGGGDEQYF. For the CDR3, the DNA is TGTGCCAGCAGTGAATATATGGGGGGGGGCGACGAGCAGTACTTC.

The chain couples TRBV2 to TRBJ2-7; D gene unclear. The V gene lost 1 base and the J gene lost 5 bases, with 12 bases spanning the gap. There are 14 residues in the CDR3. In germline, CDR1 is SNHLY, CDR2 FYNNEI. The CDR3 DNA sequence: TGTGCCAGCAGTGAAGACTTGGTGTTCCACGAGCAGTACTTC. This translates into CASSEDLVFHEQYF.

This clone was seen just once. The chain is built from TRBV15 and TRBJ2-2; D could derive from TRBD1 or TRBD2 (5 bases each). This CDR3 is built from 14 residues. V lost 1 base and J lost 6, with 9 bases in between. CDR1 and CDR2 (germline): LNHNV, YYDKDF (reference sequence). The CDR3 DNA reads as TGTGCCACCAGCAGAGTAAGAGGGGCCGGGGAGCTGTTTTTT. This encodes CATSRVRGAGELFF.

The J gene is TRBJ2-1, the V gene TRBV19, with 13 bases lining up with TRBD2. CDR1 is LNHDA, CDR2 SQIVND, per germline (reference sequence). The V segment lost 5 bases and the J segment 3 bases; nucleotides outside the gene matches: 4. This CDR3 spans 16 amino acids. The CDR3 reads CASSLRLAGGYNEQFF. The CDR3 nucleotides are TGTGCCAGTAGTCTCCGACTAGCGGGAGGCTACAATGAGCAGTTCTTC.

In its sample, this clone was seen many times. The chain is built from TRBV6-5 and TRBJ2-7; D is perhaps TRBD1 (6 bases). The germline V and J ends were trimmed by 5 bases and 3 bases, with 14 bases remaining between them. The CDR3 length is 14 residues. Germline-derived CDR1 and CDR2 are MNHEY and SVGAGI. This CDR3 is CASSNSGAYYEQYF. In DNA form, the CDR3 reads TGTGCCAGCAGTAATTCAGGGGCCTACTACGAGCAGTACTTC.

The chain is built from TRBV11-2 and TRBJ2-3; 10 bases are a match to TRBD2. There are 16 residues in the CDR3. V lost 5 bases and J lost 0; bases outside the gene matches: 5. Germline CDR1 is SGHAT and CDR2 is FQNNGV. This CDR3 is CASSQIAGGSTDTQYF. Written as DNA, the CDR3 is TGTGCCAGCAGCCAAATAGCGGGGGGAAGCACAGATACGCAGTATTTT.

V usage is TRBV7-2 and J usage is TRBJ2-7; TRBD2 might be the D (6 bases). The V gene lost 1 base and the J gene lost 0 bases, with 10 bases spanning the gap. The CDR3 is 15 amino acids. In germline, CDR1 is SGHTA, CDR2 FQGNSA. In DNA, the CDR3 is TGTGCCAGCAGCTTAGTAGCGGACGGCTCCTACGAGCAGTACTTC. It translates to CASSLVADGSYEQYF. Based on the CDR3 plus reference TRBV7-2 and TRBJ2-7, the full variable domain is GAGVSQSPSNKVTEKGKDVELRCDPISGHTALYWYRQSLGQGLEFLIYFQGNSAPDKSGLPSDRFSAERTGGSVSTLTIQRTQQEDSAVYLCASSLVADGSYEQYFGPGTRLTVT.

The chain is built from TRBV28 and TRBJ1-5, with TRBD1 as a possible D gene (5 bases). This CDR3 is built from 13 residues. V was pared by 6 bases and J by 3 bases, with 9 bases between. CDR1 is MDHEN, CDR2 SYDVKM, per germline. As DNA, the CDR3 is TGTGCCAGCAGGGGACGTTACAATCAGCCCCAGCATTTT. Translating it yields CASRGRYNQPQHF.

CDR3 amino acids: CASSRKGLAGSGELFF. The DNA of the CDR3 is TGTGCCAGCAGCCGCAAGGGGCTAGCGGGTTCCGGGGAGCTGTTTTTT. This sequence joins TRBV7-8 and TRBJ2-2; 8 bases align to TRBD2. The CDR3 consists of 16 residues. Germline CDR1 and CDR2: SGHVS and FQNEAQ. J lost 6 bases, V lost 5 bases, and 11 bases had no gene match. Using reference TRBV7-8 and TRBJ2-2 for the parts outside the CDR3, the full variable domain is GAGVSQSPRYKVAKRGQDVALRCDPISGHVSLFWYQQALGQGPEFLTYFQNEAQLDKSGLPSDRFFAERPEGSVSTLKIQRTQQEDSAVYLCASSRKGLAGSGELFFGEGSRLTVL.